These 3 T cell receptor beta chains were sequenced from one sample in a study of blood T cell repertoires in COVID-19. Clones were read by immunoSEQ multiplex PCR, and TCRdb kept only the in-frame ones, dropping some. The sample has over 150,000 clones; roughly 87% are singletons. Sequenced material: PBMCs or T cells enriched from blood (not recorded which). Receptor source: a woman under 40 who had recovered from COVID-19.

This clone was picked up one time. This chain links TRBV5-4 with TRBJ2-7; a possible D gene is TRBD1 (5 bases). Deletions cut 0 bases from V and 1 base from J, with 8 bases between. The CDR3 has 14 amino acids. Germline CDR1 SGHNT, CDR2 YYREEE (reference sequence). CDR3 in DNA: TGTGCCAGCAGCTTGGGACAGAATTCCTACGAGCAGTACTTC. The encoded protein is CASSLGQNSYEQYF.

The chain recombines TRBV2 with TRBJ1-3, with TRBD1 matching 11 bases. The CDR3 sequence is 15 residues long. The trim removed 6 bases at V and 0 bases at J, leaving 1 base unmatched. Germline values: CDR1 SNHLY, CDR2 FYNNEI. Here the CDR3 reads CASRDRGLSGNTIYF. CDR3 nucleotides: TGTGCCAGCAGGGACAGGGGGCTCTCTGGAAACACCATATATTTT.

J is TRBJ1-3 and V is TRBV7-8, with 8 nucleotides matching TRBD1. Trimming at V came to 5 bases and at J to 4 bases, leaving 7 bases not matched to a gene. This CDR3 contains 15 residues. CDR1 is SGHVS and CDR2 is FQNEAQ in the germline V gene. DNA of the CDR3: TGTGCCAGCAGCCTTTTCCGGGACAGGGGAAACACCATATATTTT. Protein sequence: CASSLFRDRGNTIYF.